This entry features one T cell receptor beta chain sequence. Its target is not known. The assay used was immunoSEQ (version v3.0), run at survey level. Data came from immunoSEQ multiplex PCR; TCRdb stores just in-frame clones and leaves some out. This sample has some 20,000 clones; less than 85% occur once, and the top ten carry about 15%. Treated in the United States were all of the participants with HIV. Specimens held roughly 0.9-10 million cryopreserved PBMC prior to DNA extraction. This sample was included in a study of long-term antiretroviral therapy in people with HIV. Study results and caveats: Pre-ART clonal expansion yielded clones that dominated the repertoire at all time points. Narrower CDR3 length ranges marked HIV repertoires relative to controls.

The CDR3 runs 14 residues. The V and J ends lost 3 bases and 3 bases respectively, with 10 bases between them. Per germline, CDR1 SNHLY and CDR2 FYNNEI. The source of this sequence is a woman in her twenties or thirties with HIV. The sequencing used unsorted PBMCs, collected 2.9 years after starting antiretroviral therapy. V usage is TRBV2 and J usage is TRBJ2-3; D uncertain. The CDR3: CASSETGLTDTQYF. The CDR3 DNA reads TGTGCCAGCAGTGAGACCGGGTTGACAGATACGCAGTATTTT.